This TCR beta chain is from a study of a mutant IDH1 vaccine in newly diagnosed glioma. Study summary: Most had both radiotherapy and temozolomide beforehand; others had only one. Study outcomes and limitations: Patients mounted vaccine-induced immune responses in 80% to 95% of cases.

With regard to this clone: Its antigen is currently unknown.

Data came from immunoSEQ multiplex PCR; TCRdb stores just in-frame clones and leaves some out. The profile shows over 50,000 clones, 70% to 85% of them singletons. As to time point: week 47, end of study. Vaccination comprised doses that each held 300 ug of mutant IDH1 20-mer peptide, plus topical imiquimod. Every donor had a new WHO grade 3 or 4 astrocytoma that was IDH1-mutant, with loss of nuclear ATRX. Trimming took 4 bases from V and 5 from J, leaving 11 bases between them. The germline V gene encodes CDR1 LNHDA and CDR2 SQIVND (reference sequence). The CDR3 totals 13 residues. The rearrangement joins TRBV19 to TRBJ2-5; D is possibly TRBD1 (6 bases). The sample here was PBMCs, taken from a glioma patient whose treatment included an IDH1 peptide vaccine. This clonotype was sampled from a woman aged 40 to 50 with glioma. Some clones in this sample may be carry-over from other donors' samples. CDR3 sequence (DNA): TGTGCCAGTAGTAAGGACAGAATGGAGACCCAGTACTTC. Protein: CASSKDRMETQYF.